A selection of T cell receptor beta chains follows, all from one sample in a study of cytomegalovirus exposure and HLA in healthy donors. The repertoire was sequenced with immunoSEQ multiplex PCR; TCRdb's copy has only in-frame clones and lacks some. The data show approximately 220,000 clones, with approximately 78% seen just once and about 3% held by the top ten. Sequencing was carried out using PBMCs. All receptors derive from a man aged 25 to 40 in good health and CMV-seronegative. The CDR3 runs from the conserved cysteine through the conserved F or W. D genes are given only for firm matches. For some rows the clone size is stated as once, few or many, or as a class when expanded; others skip it.

>TRBV6-5|NA|NA|TRBJ2-3
CASSPSTDTQYF
TGTGCCAGCAGCCCTAGCACAGATACGCAGTATTTT
>TRBV6-6|NA|NA|TRBJ2-7
CASGTGHYEQYF
TGTGCCAGCGGAACAGGGCACTACGAGCAGTACTTC
>TRBV19|NA|NA|TRBJ2-7
CASSIADSRHEQYF
TGTGCCAGTAGTATAGCAGACTCGCGCCACGAGCAGTACTTC
>TRBV20-1|NA|NA|TRBJ1-2
CSAEGGDGYTF
TGCAGTGCTGAGGGGGGGGATGGCTACACCTTC
>TRBV5-4|NA|TRBD2|TRBJ2-1
CASSFPPGLAGGGHNEQFF
TGTGCCAGCAGCTTCCCTCCGGGACTAGCGGGGGGGGGCCACAATGAGCAGTTCTTC
>TRBV10-3|NA|NA|TRBJ1-5
CAISNRENQPQHF
TGTGCCATCAGTAACAGGGAAAATCAGCCCCAGCATTTT
>TRBV7-8|NA|TRBD1|TRBJ1-2
CASSLEGQGIYGYTF
TGTGCCAGCAGCTTAGAGGGACAGGGAATCTATGGCTACACCTTC
>TRBV21-1|NA|NA|TRBJ1-3
CASSPWGQGASGNTIYF
NA
>TRBV4-3|NA|NA|TRBJ1-5
CASSQEVSAGSNQPQHF
TGCGCCAGCAGCCAAGAGGTCTCAGCCGGGAGCAATCAGCCCCAGCATTTT
>TRBV28|NA|TRBD2|TRBJ2-3
CASTTLAGPSTDTQYF
TGTGCCAGCACTACGTTAGCGGGGCCTAGCACAGATACGCAGTATTTT
>TRBV29-1|NA|TRBD1|TRBJ1-1
CSGGYADRTEAFF
TGCAGCGGCGGCTATGCGGACAGGACTGAAGCTTTCTTT
>TRBV7-9|NA|TRBD1|TRBJ1-1
CASSPNNRGRNTEAFF
TGTGCCAGCAGCCCGAACAACAGGGGGCGGAACACTGAAGCTTTCTTT
>TRBV28|NA|NA|TRBJ1-3
CASSPTPGDGNTIYF
TGTGCCAGCAGTCCGACCCCAGGGGACGGAAACACCATATATTTT
>TRBV5-1|NA|NA|TRBJ2-1
CASSLTSPEQFF
TGCGCCAGCAGCCTGACTAGTCCTGAGCAGTTCTTC
>TRBV9|NA|NA|TRBJ2-5
CASSSDKTQYF
TGTGCCAGCAGCTCAGACAAGACCCAGTACTTC
>TRBV4-2|once|TRBD1|TRBJ1-6
CASSQAQGDNNSPLHF
TGTGCCAGCAGCCAAGCCCAGGGGGACAATAATTCACCCCTCCACTTT
>TRBV5-1|NA|TRBD1|TRBJ2-4
CASRRTGDLDIQYF
TGCGCCAGCAGACGGACAGGGGATCTGGACATTCAGTACTTC
>TRBV6-5|NA|NA|TRBJ1-4
CASRGQLKEKLFF
TGTGCCAGCCGAGGACAGCTGAAGGAAAAACTGTTTTTT
>TRBV10-3|NA|NA|TRBJ2-1
CAISEETLHNEQFF
TGTGCCATCAGTGAGGAGACTTTACACAATGAGCAGTTCTTC
>TRBV5-1|NA|TRBD2|TRBJ2-1
CASSWGGSSYNEQFF
TGCGCCAGCAGCTGGGGGGGGAGCTCCTACAATGAGCAGTTCTTC
>TRBV2|few|NA|TRBJ1-2
CASTDQARHGSYGYTF
TGTGCCAGCACCGATCAGGCCCGACACGGCTCCTATGGCTACACCTTC
>TRBV7-4|NA|TRBD1|TRBJ2-7
CASSTGTGAFSEQYF
TGTGCCAGCAGCACCGGGACAGGGGCTTTTTCCGAGCAGTACTTC
>TRBV6-1|NA|NA|TRBJ2-7
CASSEDYEQYF
TGTGCCAGCAGTGAAGACTACGAGCAGTACTTC